Below, 21 T cell receptor beta chains from the same sample are listed, as sequenced in a study of regulatory dendritic cells for organ transplantation. Generated by immunoSEQ multiplex PCR, the TCRdb table keeps only in-frame clones and is missing some. The sample includes about 30,000 clones, 70% to 90% of them seen just once. Sequencing was done on a sample of naive CD4+ T cells from blood. As to subset: CD45RA+ naive T cells. The receptors originated from a human donor in good health.

The chain links TRBV7-3 to TRBJ2-1, with 13 bases aligning to TRBD2. CDR3 length equals 17 residues. The junction had 11 bases not matched to a gene; V was cut back by 5 bases and J by 7 bases. The germline V gene has CDR1 SGHTA and CDR2 FQGTGA. This CDR3 reads CASSNPGLAGVRNEQFF. The CDR3 coding sequence is TGTGCCAGCAGCAATCCAGGACTAGCGGGAGTACGGAATGAGCAGTTCTTC.

This chain joins TRBV7-3 and TRBJ2-6; the D gene is possibly TRBD1 (5 bases). The CDR3 totals 17 residues. Trimming took off 5 bases at V and 2 bases at J, with 16 bases between the two ends. Germline CDR1 is SGHTA and CDR2 is FQGTGA. The CDR3 DNA reads as TGTGCCAGCAGCCCAGAACCGACAGTCCCTGGGGCCAACGTCCTGACTTTC. Its protein product is CASSPEPTVPGANVLTF.

This rearrangement joins TRBV7-9 to TRBJ2-5; D is possibly TRBD2 (6 bases). The CDR3 is 13 residues long. Germline CDR1 reads SEHNR; CDR2 reads FQNEAQ (reference sequence). Trimming removed 5 bases from V and 3 bases from J, with 10 bases in between. In nucleotides, the CDR3 is TGTGCCAGCAGCCCCGGGGGTAAAGAGACCCAGTACTTC. It translates to CASSPGGKETQYF.

The V call is TRBV14, the J call TRBJ1-2; no clear D gene. The CDR3 spans 13 residues. The germline gives CDR1 SGHDN, CDR2 FVKESK. The V end lost 4 bases, the J end lost 4 bases, and 10 bases lay between the germline ends. The CDR3 sequence is CASSPGRRYGYTF. CDR3 coding DNA: TGTGCCAGCAGCCCCGGACGGCGCTATGGCTACACCTTC.

This CDR3 is CASSQERGRTYEQYF. CDR3 nucleotides: TGCGCCAGCAGCCAAGAGCGCGGACGCACCTACGAGCAGTACTTC. The V and J genes are TRBV4-3 and TRBJ2-7; unclear D gene. This CDR3 spans 15 amino acids. Per germline, CDR1 LGHNA and CDR2 YSLEER. V was clipped by 0 bases and J by 2 bases, with 11 bases between them.

This chain connects TRBV14 to TRBJ2-5, with TRBD1 matching 7 bases. J was trimmed by 5 bases and V by 5 bases; bases with no gene match: 8. Per germline, CDR1 SGHDN and CDR2 FVKESK. This CDR3 has 14 residues. This chain's CDR3 is CASSTTGVSETQYF. CDR3 nucleotides: TGTGCCAGCAGCACAACAGGGGTCAGTGAGACCCAGTACTTC.

The chain recombines TRBV5-1 with TRBJ2-7, with 11 bases that match TRBD2. V lost 4 bases to trimming and J lost 3 bases; unmatched junction nucleotides: 12. CDR3 length: 17 residues. CDR1 is SGHRS and CDR2 is YFSETQ in the germline V gene. This CDR3 is CASSRRTGLAGLYEQYF. As DNA, the CDR3 is TGCGCCAGCAGCCGACGAACCGGACTAGCGGGCCTCTACGAGCAGTACTTC.

The V and J genes are TRBV5-6 and TRBJ1-2, with D perhaps TRBD1 (6 bases). CDR1 and CDR2 (germline): SGHDT, YYEEEE. The CDR3 totals 14 residues. With 6 bases removed from V and 7 bases from J, the gap between germline ends came to 19 bases. CDR3 region: CASTTSGVVRGYTF. CDR3 bases: TGTGCCAGCACTACCTCAGGGGTGGTGCGTGGCTACACCTTC.

The J gene is TRBJ1-3, the V gene TRBV29-1; D is uncertain. Looked up from germline, CDR1 is SQVTM and CDR2 is ANQGSEA. This CDR3 is 11 amino acids long. V was cut by 4 bases and J by 3 bases, with 4 bases left in between. CDR3 in amino acids: CSVVFGNTIYF. The CDR3 DNA reads as TGCAGCGTTGTTTTTGGAAACACCATATATTTT.

As DNA, the CDR3 is TGCAGCGTTGAAGACAACAATAAGGGTATCTATGGCTACACCTTC. Amino acid sequence: CSVEDNNKGIYGYTF. V and J are TRBV29-1 and TRBJ1-2; unclear D gene. Germline CDR1 SQVTM, CDR2 ANQGSEA. Trimming shortened V by 0 bases and J by 4 bases, and 15 bases separated the two germline ends. This CDR3 is built from 15 residues.

The J gene is TRBJ2-7, the V gene TRBV11-2; a possible D gene is TRBD1 (5 bases). The CDR3 is 12 residues long. Germline lookup yields CDR1 SGHAT and CDR2 FQNNGV. V lost 5 bases, J lost 9 bases, and 14 bases lay in between. The CDR3 region has the DNA TGTGCCAGCAGCCCTAGGGGCGTCGGGCAGTACTTC. This gives the protein CASSPRGVGQYF.

The genes are TRBV11-2 and TRBJ2-1, with 12 bases that match TRBD2. CDR3 length: 15 amino acids. The V gene's germline CDR1 is SGHAT and CDR2 FQNNGV. With V trimmed by 5 bases and J by 4 bases, 3 bases remained unmatched. DNA of the CDR3: TGTGCCAGCAGCCCGGGACTAGCGGGTTACAATGAGCAGTTCTTC. Protein sequence: CASSPGLAGYNEQFF. The whole variable domain, filled in from reference TRBV11-2 and TRBJ2-1, reads EAGVAQSPRYKIIEKRQSVAFWCNPISGHATLYWYQQILGQGPKLLIQFQNNGVVDDSQLPKDRFSAERLKGVDSTLKIQPAKLEDSAVYLCASSPGLAGYNEQFFGPGTRLTVL.

V and J are TRBV5-4 and TRBJ2-3; 8 bases are a match to TRBD2. The V gene's germline CDR1 is SGHNT and CDR2 YYREEE (reference sequence). Trimming removed 4 bases from V and 2 bases from J; junction bases left unmatched: 3. The CDR3 contains 14 residues. The CDR3 coding sequence is TGTGCCAGCAGCGGGACTAGTTACACAGATACGCAGTATTTT. As protein: CASSGTSYTDTQYF. Using reference TRBV5-4 and TRBJ2-3 for the parts outside the CDR3, the full variable domain is ETGVTQSPTHLIKTRGQQVTLRCSSQSGHNTVSWYQQALGQGPQFIFQYYREEENGRGNFPPRFSGLQFPNYSSELNVNALELDDSALYLCASSGTSYTDTQYFGPGTRLTVL.

This clone has just a few counts. The V call is TRBV4-1, the J call TRBJ1-2; no definite D call. V dropped 1 base and J dropped 6 bases, with 12 bases sitting between them. Germline V gene sequence: CDR1 MGHRA, CDR2 YSYEKL. This CDR3 is 14 amino acids long. This CDR3 reads CASSQVVEKDGYTF. Written as DNA, the CDR3 is TGCGCCAGCAGCCAAGTCGTCGAAAAGGATGGCTACACCTTC.

The chain carries TRBV10-3 and TRBJ2-7; 9 bases are a match to TRBD2. With 11 bases clipped from V and 3 bases from J, the junction kept 11 bases outside the gene matches. This CDR3 is 14 amino acids long. Germline CDR1 and CDR2: ENHRY and SYGVKD. CDR3 region: CACRSGGGSYEQYF. The CDR3 DNA is TGTGCCTGCCGTAGCGGGGGTGGTAGCTACGAGCAGTACTTC.

The genes are TRBV19 and TRBJ2-1; 9 bases are a match to TRBD2. The CDR3 runs to 14 residues. CDR1 is LNHDA and CDR2 is SQIVND in the germline V gene (reference sequence). J was trimmed by 6 bases and V by 7 bases; bases with no gene match: 7. In DNA form, the CDR3 reads TGTGCCAGTACCCCGGGACTAGCTGGCAATGAGCAGTTCTTC. Translation gives CASTPGLAGNEQFF.

The V gene is TRBV19, the J gene TRBJ2-6, with 8 nucleotides matching TRBD1. Germline loops: CDR1 LNHDA, CDR2 SQIVND (reference sequence). The CDR3 length is 15 residues. Losses at the gene ends were 6 bases for V and 4 bases for J; bases not matched to a gene: 5. CDR3 nucleotides: TGTGCCAGTAGCCCAGGGGGCGCCGGGGCCAACGTCCTGACTTTC. This gives the protein CASSPGGAGANVLTF.

The V call is TRBV6-5, the J call TRBJ2-6, with D tentatively TRBD1 (6 bases). The ends were cut back, 2 bases at V and 0 bases at J, with 8 bases in the middle. CDR1 MNHEY and CDR2 SVGAGI come from the germline V gene. The CDR3 covers 16 residues. CDR3 residues: CASSYQGFSGANVLTF. DNA of the CDR3: TGTGCCAGCAGTTACCAGGGGTTCTCTGGGGCCAACGTCCTGACTTTC.

J is TRBJ2-3 and V is TRBV7-2, with 7 nucleotides matching TRBD1. Germline V gene data show CDR1 as SGHTA and CDR2 as FQGNSA. This CDR3 contains 18 residues. V was clipped by 2 bases and J by 1 base; unmatched bases: 12. The CDR3 protein is CASSLKGARLWGTDTQYF. The CDR3 DNA sequence: TGTGCCAGCAGCTTAAAGGGGGCTAGGTTGTGGGGCACAGATACGCAGTATTTT.

The chain employs TRBV4-2 and TRBJ2-3, with D possibly being TRBD2 (6 bases). Germline V gene lookup returns CDR1 LGHNA and CDR2 YNFKEQ. This CDR3 region has 15 residues. The germline V and J ends were trimmed by 4 bases and 2 bases, with 13 bases remaining between them. CDR3 in amino acids: CASSRPSDNTDTQYF. CDR3 DNA sequence: TGTGCCAGCAGCCGCCCTAGCGACAACACAGATACGCAGTATTTT.

V and J are TRBV10-3 and TRBJ2-3; D is unresolved. Germline loops: CDR1 ENHRY, CDR2 SYGVKD. Trimming left V 2 bases short and J 2 bases short, with 5 bases between. The CDR3 is 13 residues long. The CDR3 loop is CAISEPYTDTQYF. The DNA for the CDR3 is TGTGCCATCAGTGAGCCTTACACAGATACGCAGTATTTT.